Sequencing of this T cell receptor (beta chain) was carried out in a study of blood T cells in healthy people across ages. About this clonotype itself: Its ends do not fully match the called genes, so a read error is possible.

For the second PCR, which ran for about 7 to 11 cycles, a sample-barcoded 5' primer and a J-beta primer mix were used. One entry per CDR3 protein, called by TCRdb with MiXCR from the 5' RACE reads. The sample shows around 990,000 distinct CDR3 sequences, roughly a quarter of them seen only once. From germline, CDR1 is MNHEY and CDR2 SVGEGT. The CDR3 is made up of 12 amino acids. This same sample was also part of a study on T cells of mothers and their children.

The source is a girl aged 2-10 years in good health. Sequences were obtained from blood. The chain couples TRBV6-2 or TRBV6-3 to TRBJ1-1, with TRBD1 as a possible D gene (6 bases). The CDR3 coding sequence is TGTGCCAGCATGACGGGACACGCTGAAGCTCTCTTT. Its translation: CASMTGHAEALF.